These 5 T cell receptor beta chains came from one sample sequenced in a study of blood T cell repertoires in COVID-19 (dated by TCRdb to 2019 to 2021). The library relied on the immunoSEQ multiplex PCR assay. As stored in TCRdb, this immuneACCESS dataset retains in-frame rearrangements with V and J assigned. A fraction of the clones does not appear; measured against another copy, unresolved V genes explain less than half of the discrepancy, and the remainder lacks a known reason. Present in this sample are under 100,000 clones, 85% to 95% of which were seen just once. Together, the top ten hold about 5.9% of the sample. Sequencing was done on a sample of peripheral blood. These receptors came from a woman in her fifties or sixties with active COVID-19.

CDR3 DNA sequence: TGTGCCAGCAGCGCCGGTCTCAATCAGCCCCAGCATTTT. Translation: CASSAGLNQPQHF. J is TRBJ1-5 and V is TRBV7-9; D remains unclear. The CDR3 consists of 13 residues. V was trimmed by 5 bases and J by 3 bases, leaving 8 bases between them. Per the germline V gene, CDR1 is SEHNR and CDR2 is FQNEAQ (reference sequence).

This clone was observed a handful of times. The J gene is TRBJ1-5, the V gene TRBV7-9; D remains unclear. Trimming removed 4 bases at V and 4 bases at J, with 5 bases between. Germline-derived CDR1 and CDR2 are SEHNR and FQNEAQ (reference sequence). This CDR3 contains 12 residues. The DNA of the CDR3 is TGTGCCAGCAGCTATCAAAATCAGCCCCAGCATTTT. Translating gives CASSYQNQPQHF.

V gene TRBV2 combines with J gene TRBJ2-5, with D unresolved. CDR1 and CDR2 (germline): SNHLY, FYNNEI. CDR3 length: 13 amino acids. Trimming left V 4 bases short and J 5 bases short, with 11 bases between. CDR3 residues: CASSGLEMETQYF. For the CDR3, the DNA is TGTGCCAGCAGTGGCCTAGAGATGGAGACCCAGTACTTC. The complete variable domain, with remaining parts taken from reference TRBV2 and TRBJ2-5, reads EPEVTQTPSHQVTQMGQEVILRCVPISNHLYFYWYRQILGQKVEFLVSFYNNEISEKSEIFDDQFSVERPDGSNFTLKIRSTKLEDSAMYFCASSGLEMETQYFGPGTRLLVL.

This chain connects TRBV30 to TRBJ1-1, with a possible D match to TRBD1 (6 bases). The CDR3 covers 13 residues. Germline V gives CDR1 GTSNPN, CDR2 SVGIG (reference sequence). Trimming stripped 0 bases from V and 1 base from J, with 6 bases between. This CDR3 reads CAWSVQGNTEAFF. CDR3 coding DNA: TGTGCCTGGAGTGTACAGGGGAACACTGAAGCTTTCTTT.

The rearrangement links TRBV18 to TRBJ2-1, with 7 bases fitting TRBD1. V lost 3 bases and J lost 7; bases outside the gene matches: 3. The germline gives CDR1 KGHSH, CDR2 LQKENI. This CDR3 spans 13 amino acids. CDR3 coding DNA: TGTGCCAGCTCACCCGGGACAGATAATGAGCAGTTCTTC. Its translation: CASSPGTDNEQFF. Full variable domain (missing parts from reference TRBV18 and TRBJ2-1): NAGVMQNPRHLVRRRGQEARLRCSPMKGHSHVYWYRQLPEEGLKFMVYLQKENIIDESGMPKERFSAEFPKEGPSILRIQQVVRGDSAAYFCASSPGTDNEQFFGPGTRLTVL.